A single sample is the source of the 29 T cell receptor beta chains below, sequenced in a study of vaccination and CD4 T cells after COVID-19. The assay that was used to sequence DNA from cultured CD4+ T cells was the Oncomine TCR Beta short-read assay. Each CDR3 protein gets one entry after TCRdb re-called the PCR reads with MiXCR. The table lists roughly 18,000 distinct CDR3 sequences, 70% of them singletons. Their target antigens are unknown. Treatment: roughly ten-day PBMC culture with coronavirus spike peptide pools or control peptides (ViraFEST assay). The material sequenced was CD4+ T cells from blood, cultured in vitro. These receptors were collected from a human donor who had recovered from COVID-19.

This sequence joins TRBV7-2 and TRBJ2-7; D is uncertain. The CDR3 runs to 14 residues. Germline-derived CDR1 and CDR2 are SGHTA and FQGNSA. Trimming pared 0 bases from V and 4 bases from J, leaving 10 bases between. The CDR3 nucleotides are TGTGCCAGCAGCTTAGCGGGAAGTCAATACGAGCAGTACTTC. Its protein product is CASSLAGSQYEQYF.

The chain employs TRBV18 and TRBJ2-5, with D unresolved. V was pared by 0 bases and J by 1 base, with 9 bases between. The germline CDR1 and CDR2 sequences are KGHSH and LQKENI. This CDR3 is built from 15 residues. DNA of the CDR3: TGTGCCAGCTCACCACCGGCTACCCTCCAAGAGACCCAGTACTTC. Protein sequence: CASSPPATLQETQYF.

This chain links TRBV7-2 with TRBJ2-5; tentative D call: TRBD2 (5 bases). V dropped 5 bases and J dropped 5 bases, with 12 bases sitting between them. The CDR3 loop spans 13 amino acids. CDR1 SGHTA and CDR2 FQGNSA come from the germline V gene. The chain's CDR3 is CASSQTGSETQYF. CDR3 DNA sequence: TGTGCCAGCAGCCAGACGGGGTCCGAGACCCAGTACTTC.

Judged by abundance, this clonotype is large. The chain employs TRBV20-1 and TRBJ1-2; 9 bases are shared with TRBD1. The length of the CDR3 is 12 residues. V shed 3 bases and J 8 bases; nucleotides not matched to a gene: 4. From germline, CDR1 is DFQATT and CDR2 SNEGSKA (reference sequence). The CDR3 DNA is TGCAGTGCTAGGAGGACAGGGGACGGCTACACCTTC. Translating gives CSARRTGDGYTF.

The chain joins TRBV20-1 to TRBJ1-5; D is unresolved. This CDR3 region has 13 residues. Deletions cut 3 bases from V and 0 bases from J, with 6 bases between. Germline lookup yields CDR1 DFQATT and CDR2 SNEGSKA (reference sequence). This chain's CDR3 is CSARSTSNQPQHF. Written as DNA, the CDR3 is TGCAGTGCTAGGTCTACTAGCAATCAGCCCCAGCATTTT.

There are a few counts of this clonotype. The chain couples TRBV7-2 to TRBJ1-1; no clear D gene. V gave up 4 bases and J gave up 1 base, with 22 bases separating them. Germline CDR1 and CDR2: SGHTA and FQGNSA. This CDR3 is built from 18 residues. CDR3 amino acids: CASSSLLWVTRTNTEAFF. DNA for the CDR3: TGTGCCAGCAGCTCCCTACTCTGGGTGACGAGGACGAACACTGAAGCTTTCTTT.

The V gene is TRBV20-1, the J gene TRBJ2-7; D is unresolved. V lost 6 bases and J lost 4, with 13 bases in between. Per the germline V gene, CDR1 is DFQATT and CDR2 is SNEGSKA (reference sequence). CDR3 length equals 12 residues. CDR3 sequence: CSAALTRYEQYF. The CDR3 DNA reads TGCAGTGCCGCTCTGACTCGATACGAGCAGTACTTC.

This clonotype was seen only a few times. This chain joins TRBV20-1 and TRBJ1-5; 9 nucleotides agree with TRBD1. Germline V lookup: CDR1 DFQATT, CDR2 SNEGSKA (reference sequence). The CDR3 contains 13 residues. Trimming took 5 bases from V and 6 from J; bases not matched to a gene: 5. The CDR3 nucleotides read TGCAGTGCTCACAGGGGGCGCATTCAGCCCCAGCATTTT. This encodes CSAHRGRIQPQHF.

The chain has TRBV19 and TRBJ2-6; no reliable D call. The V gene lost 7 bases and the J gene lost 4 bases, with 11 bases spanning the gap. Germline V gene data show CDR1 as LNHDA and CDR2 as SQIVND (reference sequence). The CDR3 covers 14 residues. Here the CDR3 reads CASNLGYGANVLTF. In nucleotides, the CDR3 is TGTGCCAGTAATCTTGGGTACGGGGCCAACGTCCTGACTTTC.

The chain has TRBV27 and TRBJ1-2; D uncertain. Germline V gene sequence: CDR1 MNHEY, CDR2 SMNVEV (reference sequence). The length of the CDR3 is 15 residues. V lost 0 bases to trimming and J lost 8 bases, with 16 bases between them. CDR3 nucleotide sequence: TGTGCCAGCAGTTTATCCCCAGGCTCCTTGCGAGGCTACACCTTC. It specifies CASSLSPGSLRGYTF.

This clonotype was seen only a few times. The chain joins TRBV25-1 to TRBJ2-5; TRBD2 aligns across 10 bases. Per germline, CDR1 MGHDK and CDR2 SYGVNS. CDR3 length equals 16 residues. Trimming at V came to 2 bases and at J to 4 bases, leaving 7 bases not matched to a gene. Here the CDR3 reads CASSERGRTSGETQYF. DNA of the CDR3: TGTGCCAGCAGTGAAAGGGGGAGGACTAGCGGAGAGACCCAGTACTTC.

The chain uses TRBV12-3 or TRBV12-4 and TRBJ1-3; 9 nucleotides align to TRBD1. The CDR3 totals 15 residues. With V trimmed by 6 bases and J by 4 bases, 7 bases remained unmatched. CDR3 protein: CASRRTGVGGNTIYF. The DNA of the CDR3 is TGTGCCAGCAGGCGGACAGGGGTTGGGGGAAACACCATATATTTT.

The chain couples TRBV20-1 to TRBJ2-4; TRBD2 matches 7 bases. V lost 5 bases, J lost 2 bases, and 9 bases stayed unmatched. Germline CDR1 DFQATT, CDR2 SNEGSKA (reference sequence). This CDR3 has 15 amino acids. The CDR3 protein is CSAGRGGGTKNIQYF. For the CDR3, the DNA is TGCAGTGCTGGGAGGGGCGGCGGGACCAAAAACATTCAGTACTTC.

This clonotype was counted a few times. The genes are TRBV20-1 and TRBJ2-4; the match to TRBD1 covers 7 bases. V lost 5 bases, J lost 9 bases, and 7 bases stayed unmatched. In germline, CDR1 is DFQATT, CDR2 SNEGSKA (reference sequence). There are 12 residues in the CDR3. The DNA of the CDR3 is TGCAGTGCTTCGACAGGGTCAGCCATTCAGTACTTC. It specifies CSASTGSAIQYF.

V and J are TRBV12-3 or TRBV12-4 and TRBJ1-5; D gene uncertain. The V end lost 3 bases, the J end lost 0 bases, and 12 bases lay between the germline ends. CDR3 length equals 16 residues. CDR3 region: CASSFNSLYSNQPQHF. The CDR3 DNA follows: TGTGCCAGCAGTTTTAACAGCCTTTATAGCAATCAGCCCCAGCATTTT.

The CDR3, as DNA: TGTGCCAGCAGCTACGACAGGAGCTCCTACAATGAGCAGTTCTTC. Amino acids: CASSYDRSSYNEQFF. The rearrangement links TRBV11-1 to TRBJ2-1, with D possibly matching TRBD1 (6 bases). The V gene's germline CDR1 is SGHAT and CDR2 FQDESV (reference sequence). V lost 4 bases to trimming and J lost 0 bases, with 10 bases between them. This CDR3 contains 15 residues.

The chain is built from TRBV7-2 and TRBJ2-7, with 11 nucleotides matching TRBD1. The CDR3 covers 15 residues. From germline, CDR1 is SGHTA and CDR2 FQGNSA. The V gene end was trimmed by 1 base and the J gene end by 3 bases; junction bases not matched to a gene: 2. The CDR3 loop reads CASSLGGTGGYEQYF. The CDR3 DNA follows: TGTGCCAGCAGCTTAGGTGGGACAGGGGGCTACGAGCAGTACTTC.

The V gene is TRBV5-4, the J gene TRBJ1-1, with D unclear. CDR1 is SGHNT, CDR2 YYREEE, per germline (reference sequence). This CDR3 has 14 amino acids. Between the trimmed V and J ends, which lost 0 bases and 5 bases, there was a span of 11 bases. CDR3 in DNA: TGTGCCAGCAGCTTGGAGGGATTAGGAACTGAAGCTTTCTTT. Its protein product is CASSLEGLGTEAFF.

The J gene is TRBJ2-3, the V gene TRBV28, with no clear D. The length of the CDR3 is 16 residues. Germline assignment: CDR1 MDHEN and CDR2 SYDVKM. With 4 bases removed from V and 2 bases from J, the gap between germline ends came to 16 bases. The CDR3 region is CASSSSWATLTDTQYF. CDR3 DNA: TGTGCCAGCAGTTCCTCATGGGCTACTCTCACAGATACGCAGTATTTT.

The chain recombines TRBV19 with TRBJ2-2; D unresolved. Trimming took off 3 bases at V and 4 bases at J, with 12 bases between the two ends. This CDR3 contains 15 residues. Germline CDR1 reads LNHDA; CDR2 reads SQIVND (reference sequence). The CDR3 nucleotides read TGTGCCAGTAGTATCAACAGACACCCCACCGGGGAGCTGTTTTTT. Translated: CASSINRHPTGELFF.

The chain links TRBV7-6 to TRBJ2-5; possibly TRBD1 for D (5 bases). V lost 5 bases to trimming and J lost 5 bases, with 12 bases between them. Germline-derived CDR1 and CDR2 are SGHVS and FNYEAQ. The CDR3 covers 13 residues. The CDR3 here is CASSARVFETQYF. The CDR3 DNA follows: TGTGCCAGCAGCGCCAGGGTTTTCGAGACCCAGTACTTC.

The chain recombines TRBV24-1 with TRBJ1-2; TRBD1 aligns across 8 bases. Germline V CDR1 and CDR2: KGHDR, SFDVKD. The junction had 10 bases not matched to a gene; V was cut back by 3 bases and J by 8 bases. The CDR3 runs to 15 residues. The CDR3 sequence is CATSDTGTGSVGYTF. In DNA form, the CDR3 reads TGTGCCACCAGTGATACCGGGACAGGATCGGTGGGCTACACCTTC.

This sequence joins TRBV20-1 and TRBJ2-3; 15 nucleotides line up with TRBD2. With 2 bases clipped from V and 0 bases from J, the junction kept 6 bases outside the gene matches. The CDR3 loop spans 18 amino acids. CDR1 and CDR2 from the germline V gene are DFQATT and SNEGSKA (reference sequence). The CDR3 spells CSARRTSGGGYSTDTQYF. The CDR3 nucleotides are TGCAGTGCTAGAAGGACTAGCGGGGGGGGATACAGCACAGATACGCAGTATTTT.

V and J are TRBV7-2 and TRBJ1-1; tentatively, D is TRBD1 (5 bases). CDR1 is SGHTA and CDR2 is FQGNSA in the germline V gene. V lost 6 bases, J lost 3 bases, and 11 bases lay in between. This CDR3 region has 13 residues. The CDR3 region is CASRAQEYTEAFF. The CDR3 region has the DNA TGTGCCAGCAGGGCACAGGAGTACACTGAAGCTTTCTTT.

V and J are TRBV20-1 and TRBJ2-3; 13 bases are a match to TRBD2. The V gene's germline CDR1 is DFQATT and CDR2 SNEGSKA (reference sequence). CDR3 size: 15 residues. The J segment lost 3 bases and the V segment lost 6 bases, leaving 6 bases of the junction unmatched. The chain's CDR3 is CSAKLAGGPTDTQYF. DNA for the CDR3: TGCAGTGCCAAACTAGCGGGAGGGCCTACAGATACGCAGTATTTT.

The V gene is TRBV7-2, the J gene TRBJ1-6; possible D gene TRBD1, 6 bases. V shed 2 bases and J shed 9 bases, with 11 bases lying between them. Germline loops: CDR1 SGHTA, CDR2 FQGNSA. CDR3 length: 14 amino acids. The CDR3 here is CASSLTGSFSPLHF. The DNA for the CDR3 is TGTGCCAGCAGCTTAACAGGGTCTTTTTCACCCCTCCACTTT.

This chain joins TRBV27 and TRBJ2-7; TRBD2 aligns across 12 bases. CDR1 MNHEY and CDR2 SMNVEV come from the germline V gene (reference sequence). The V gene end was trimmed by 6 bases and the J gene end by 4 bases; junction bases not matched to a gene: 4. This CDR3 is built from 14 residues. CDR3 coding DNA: TGTGCCAGCAGCCTCACTAGCGGGAGGTACGAGCAGTACTTC. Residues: CASSLTSGRYEQYF.

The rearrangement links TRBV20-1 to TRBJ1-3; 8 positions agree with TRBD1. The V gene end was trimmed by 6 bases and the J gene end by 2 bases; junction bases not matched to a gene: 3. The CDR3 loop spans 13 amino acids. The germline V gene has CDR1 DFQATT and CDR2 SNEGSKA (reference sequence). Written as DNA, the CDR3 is TGCAGTGCCCAGACAGGGGCTGGAAACACCATATATTTT. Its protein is CSAQTGAGNTIYF.

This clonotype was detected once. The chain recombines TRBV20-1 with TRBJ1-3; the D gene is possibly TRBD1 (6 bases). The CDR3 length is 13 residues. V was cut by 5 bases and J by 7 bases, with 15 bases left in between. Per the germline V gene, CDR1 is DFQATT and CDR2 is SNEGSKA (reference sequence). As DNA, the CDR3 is TGCAGTGCTGGAGGGACAATAACCAACACCATATATTTT. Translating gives CSAGGTITNTIYF.